This TCR beta chain came from a study of blood T cell repertoires in COVID-19. Overall study: T cells, B-cell-depleted T cells, or PBMCs provided the cDNA or gDNA that served as material.

The data were produced by immunoSEQ multiplex PCR, yet TCRdb's version contains in-frame clones alone and is incomplete. The sample shows more than 95,000 clones, under 90% of them seen only once. This clone turned up a few times. The CDR3 has 16 residues. V lost 4 bases and J lost 6; bases outside the gene matches: 10. Germline values: CDR1 KGHDR, CDR2 SFDVKD. The clonotype comes from a human donor in a cohort sampled during active or convalescent COVID-19. This chain uses TRBV24-1 with TRBJ1-5, with 8 nucleotides matching TRBD1. Sample: peripheral blood. CDR3 region: CATSDSGQGDGQPQHF. CDR3 sequence (DNA): TGTGCCACCAGTGACTCCGGACAGGGTGATGGTCAGCCCCAGCATTTT.